This T cell receptor beta chain was observed in a study of beta chain features in type 1 diabetes. The CDR3 spans 16 residues. V lost 0 bases to trimming and J lost 7 bases, with 19 bases between them. Germline CDR1 reads SGHNT; CDR2 reads YYREEE (reference sequence). Sequenced material consisted of expressed TCRB transcripts (all of the isolated RNA was reverse transcribed). For naive, central memory and regulatory T cell samples, reads averaged around 3.5 million. The repertoire was sequenced with immunoSEQ multiplex PCR; TCRdb's copy has only in-frame clones and lacks some. The repertoire holds about 900,000 clones, roughly 16% seen once, with around 0.02% in the top ten.

The chain carries TRBV5-4 and TRBJ2-5; possible D gene TRBD2, 5 bases. The TCR originated in a woman aged 18-29 years in good health. Sequencing used naive CD4+ T cells from blood. This CDR3 is CASSLDPVGVRGTQYF. DNA of the CDR3: TGTGCCAGCAGCTTGGACCCTGTAGGAGTCCGGGGGACCCAGTACTTC. Full variable domain (outside the CDR3, taken from reference TRBV5-4 and TRBJ2-5): ETGVTQSPTHLIKTRGQQVTLRCSSQSGHNTVSWYQQALGQGPQFIFQYYREEENGRGNFPPRFSGLQFPNYSSELNVNALELDDSALYLCASSLDPVGVRGTQYFGPGTRLLVL.